The rows below give T cell receptor beta chains drawn from one sample of a study of T cell changes during pregnancy in multiple sclerosis. Generated by immunoSEQ multiplex PCR, the TCRdb table keeps only in-frame clones and is missing some. The table lists under 30,000 clones, just over 90% of them singletons. The sequencing used CD4+ T cells from peripheral blood mononuclear cells, collected after pregnancy. The receptors here all came from a female donor with multiple sclerosis, enrolled in a pregnancy study. The CDR3 runs from the conserved cysteine through the conserved F or W. D genes are given only for firm matches. Size is omitted from some rows. Given values are once, few, many or a class for expanded clones.

abundance,v_gene,j_gene,d_gene,CDR3aa,CDR3nt
-,TRBV5-1,TRBJ2-5,TRBD2,CASSLRASGQETQYF,TGCGCCAGCAGCCTACGGGCTAGCGGGCAAGAGACCCAGTACTTC
once,TRBV5-4,TRBJ1-2,-,CASSGDTFNYGYTF,TGTGCCAGCAGCGGGGACACCTTTAACTATGGCTACACCTTC
-,TRBV30,TRBJ1-2,-,CAWSLPNYGYTF,TGTGCCTGGAGTCTCCCCAACTATGGCTACACCTTC
-,TRBV19,TRBJ1-2,-,CASSIKAGDGYTF,TGTGCCAGTAGTATTAAAGCCGGGGATGGCTACACCTTC
-,TRBV27,TRBJ2-1,-,CASSLTDDYNEQFF,TGTGCCAGCAGTCTCACAGATGACTACAATGAGCAGTTCTTC
-,TRBV11-1,TRBJ1-1,-,CASFQRGWEATEAFF,TGTGCCAGCTTCCAAAGGGGTTGGGAGGCAACTGAAGCTTTCTTT
few,TRBV2,TRBJ1-5,-,CASSEWPEEPQHF,TGTGCCAGCAGTGAATGGCCGGAGGAGCCCCAGCATTTT
-,TRBV19,TRBJ2-7,TRBD2,CASSVTSGSNYEQYF,TGTGCCAGTAGTGTTACTAGCGGGAGCAACTACGAGCAGTACTTC
-,TRBV28,TRBJ1-1,-,CASSSDSGWRNTEAFF,TGTGCCAGCAGTTCCGACTCAGGGTGGAGGAACACTGAAGCTTTCTTT
-,TRBV5-1,TRBJ1-2,-,CASSAVGGPDDYGYTF,TGCGCCAGCAGCGCTGTGGGAGGGCCTGACGACTATGGCTACACCTTC
-,TRBV18,TRBJ1-2,-,CASSPISGEYGYTF,TGTGCCAGCTCACCCATCTCGGGGGAATATGGCTACACCTTC
-,TRBV5-1,TRBJ1-6,-,CASNLDNSPLHF,TGCGCCAGCAATTTAGATAATTCACCCCTCCACTTT
once,TRBV14,TRBJ2-3,TRBD2,CASSPSGRYADTQYF,TGTGCCAGCAGCCCTAGCGGGAGGTACGCAGATACGCAGTATTTT
-,TRBV29-1,TRBJ2-7,TRBD1,CSVEVGGTGGAGVQYF,TGCAGCGTTGAAGTGGGTGGTACAGGGGGCGCGGGTGTCCAGTACTTC
-,TRBV7-2,TRBJ2-3,-,CASSFGGGSTDTQYF,TGTGCCAGCAGCTTTGGTGGGGGGAGCACAGATACGCAGTATTTT